This TCR beta chain was documented in a study of beta chain features in type 1 diabetes. Purity exceeding 98% was reached by all sorted populations. Expressed TCRB transcripts got sequenced, as all isolated RNA was reverse transcribed. The assay was immunoSEQ multiplex PCR, and TCRdb's table has in-frame clones only and misses some. The table records roughly 70,000 clones, about 50% of them present only once. Notes on the study in general: Moderately but significantly shorter TCRB CDR3s were found in Type 1 diabetes patients in all four CD4+ subsets.

Comments on this clone: Its antigen is not identified.

The CDR3 extends over 15 amino acids. With 4 bases removed from V and 0 bases from J, the gap between germline ends came to 7 bases. Per germline, CDR1 MNHEY and CDR2 SVGAGI. The rearrangement uses TRBV6-5 and TRBJ1-6; D gene uncertain. Sequenced: central memory CD4+ T cells from blood. The TCR comes from a man younger than 45 with type 1 diabetes. The CDR3, as DNA: TGTGCCAGCAGTTTGACAATCTCCTATAATTCACCCCTCCACTTT. This codes for CASSLTISYNSPLHF.